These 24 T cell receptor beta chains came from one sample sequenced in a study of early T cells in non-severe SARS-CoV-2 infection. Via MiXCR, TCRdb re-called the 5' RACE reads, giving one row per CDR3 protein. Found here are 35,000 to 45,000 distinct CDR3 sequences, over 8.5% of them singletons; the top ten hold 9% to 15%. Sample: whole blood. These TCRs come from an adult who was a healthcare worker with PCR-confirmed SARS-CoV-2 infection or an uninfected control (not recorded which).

This CDR3 reads CASRAPSSGANVLTF. CDR3 in DNA: TGTGCCAGCAGGGCCCCGAGCTCTGGGGCCAACGTCCTGACTTTC. The chain joins TRBV7-2 to TRBJ2-6, with D unresolved. The ends were cut back, 6 bases at V and 0 bases at J, with 9 bases in the middle. Germline V gene sequence: CDR1 SGHTA, CDR2 FQGNSA. This CDR3 contains 15 residues.

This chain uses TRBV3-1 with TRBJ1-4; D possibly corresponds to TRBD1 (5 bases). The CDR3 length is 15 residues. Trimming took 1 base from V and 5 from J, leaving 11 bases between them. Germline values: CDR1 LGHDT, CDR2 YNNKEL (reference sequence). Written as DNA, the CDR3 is TGTGCCAGCAGCCAAGGACAGCACACAAATGAAAAACTGTTTTTT. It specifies CASSQGQHTNEKLFF.

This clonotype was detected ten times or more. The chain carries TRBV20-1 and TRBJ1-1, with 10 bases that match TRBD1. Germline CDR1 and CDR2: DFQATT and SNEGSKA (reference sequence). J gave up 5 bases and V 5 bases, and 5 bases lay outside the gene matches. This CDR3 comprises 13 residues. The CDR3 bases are TGCAGTGCTTCCGGGACAGGGGTAACTGAAGCTTTCTTT. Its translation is CSASGTGVTEAFF.

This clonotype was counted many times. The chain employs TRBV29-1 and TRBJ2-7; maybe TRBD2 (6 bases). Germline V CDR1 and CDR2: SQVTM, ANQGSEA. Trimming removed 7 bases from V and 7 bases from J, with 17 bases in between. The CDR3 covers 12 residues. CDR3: CSARDSGREQYF. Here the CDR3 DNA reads TGCAGCGCCCGGGACTCCGGAAGGGAGCAGTACTTC.

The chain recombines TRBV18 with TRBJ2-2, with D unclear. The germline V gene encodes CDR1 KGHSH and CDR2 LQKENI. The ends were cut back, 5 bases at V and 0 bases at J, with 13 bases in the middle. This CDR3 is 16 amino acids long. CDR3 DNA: TGTGCCAGCTCAACGGCTTTAAGGCCGAACACCGGGGAGCTGTTTTTT. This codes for CASSTALRPNTGELFF.

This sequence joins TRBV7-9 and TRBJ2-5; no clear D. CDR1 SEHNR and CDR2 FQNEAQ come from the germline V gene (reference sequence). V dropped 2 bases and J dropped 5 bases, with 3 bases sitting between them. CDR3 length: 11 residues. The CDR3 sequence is CASSLLETQYF. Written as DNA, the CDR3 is TGTGCCAGCAGCTTACTGGAGACCCAGTACTTC.

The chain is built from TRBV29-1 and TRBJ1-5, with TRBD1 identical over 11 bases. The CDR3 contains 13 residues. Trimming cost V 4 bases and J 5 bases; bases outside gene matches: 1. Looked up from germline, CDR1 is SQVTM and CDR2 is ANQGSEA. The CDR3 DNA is TGCAGCGTTGGGGGACAGGGGGATCAGCCCCAGCATTTT. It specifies CSVGGQGDQPQHF.

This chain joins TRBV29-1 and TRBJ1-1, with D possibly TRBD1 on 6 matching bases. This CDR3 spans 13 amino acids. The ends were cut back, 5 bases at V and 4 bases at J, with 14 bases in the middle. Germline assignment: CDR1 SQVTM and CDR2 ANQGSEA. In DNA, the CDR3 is TGCAGCGTTTTTCGGGAGGGGGGCACTGAAGCTTTCTTT. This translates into CSVFREGGTEAFF.

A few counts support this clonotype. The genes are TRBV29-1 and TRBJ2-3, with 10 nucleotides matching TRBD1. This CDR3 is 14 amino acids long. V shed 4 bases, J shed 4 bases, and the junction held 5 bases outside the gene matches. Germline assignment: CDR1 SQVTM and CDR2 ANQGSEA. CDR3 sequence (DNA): TGCAGCGTTGGGGGACAGGGGTTGGCAGATACGCAGTATTTT. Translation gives CSVGGQGLADTQYF.

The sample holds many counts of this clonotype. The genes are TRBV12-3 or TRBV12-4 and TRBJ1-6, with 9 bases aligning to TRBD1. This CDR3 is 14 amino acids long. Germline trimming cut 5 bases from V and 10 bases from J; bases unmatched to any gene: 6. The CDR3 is CASSPGTGISPLHF. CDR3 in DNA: TGTGCCAGCAGTCCCGGGACAGGGATCTCACCCCTCCACTTT.

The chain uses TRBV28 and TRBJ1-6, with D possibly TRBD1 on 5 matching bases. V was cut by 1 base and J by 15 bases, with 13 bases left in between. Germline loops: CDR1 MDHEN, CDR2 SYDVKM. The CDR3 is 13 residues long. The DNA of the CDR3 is TGTGCCAGCAGTTTATCAGGGCGGGATCGCCTCCACTTT. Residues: CASSLSGRDRLHF.

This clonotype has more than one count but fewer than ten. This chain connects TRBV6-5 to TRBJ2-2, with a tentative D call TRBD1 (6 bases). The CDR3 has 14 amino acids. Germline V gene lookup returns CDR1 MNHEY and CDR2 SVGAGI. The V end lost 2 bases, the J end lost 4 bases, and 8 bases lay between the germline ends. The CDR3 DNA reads TGTGCCAGCAGTTACGACAGGATCACCGGGGAGCTGTTTTTT. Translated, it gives CASSYDRITGELFF.

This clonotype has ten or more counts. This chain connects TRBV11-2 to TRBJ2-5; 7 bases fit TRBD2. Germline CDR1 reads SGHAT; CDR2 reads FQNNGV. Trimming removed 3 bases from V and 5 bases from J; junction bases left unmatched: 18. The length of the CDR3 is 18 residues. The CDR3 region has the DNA TGTGCCAGCAGCTTCTCCGAGCGGGGAGCCTTGGTTGGTGAGACCCAGTACTTC. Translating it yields CASSFSERGALVGETQYF. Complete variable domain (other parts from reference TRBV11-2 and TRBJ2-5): EAGVAQSPRYKIIEKRQSVAFWCNPISGHATLYWYQQILGQGPKLLIQFQNNGVVDDSQLPKDRFSAERLKGVDSTLKIQPAKLEDSAVYLCASSFSERGALVGETQYFGPGTRLLVL.

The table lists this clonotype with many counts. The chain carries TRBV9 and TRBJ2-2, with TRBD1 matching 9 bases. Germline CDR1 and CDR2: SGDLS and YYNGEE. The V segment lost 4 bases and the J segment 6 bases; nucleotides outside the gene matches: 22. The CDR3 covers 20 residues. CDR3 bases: TGTGCCAGCAGCACCCCCGGGGACAGGGAGGGCCCCGCTTCTCCCGGGGAGCTGTTTTTT. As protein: CASSTPGDREGPASPGELFF.

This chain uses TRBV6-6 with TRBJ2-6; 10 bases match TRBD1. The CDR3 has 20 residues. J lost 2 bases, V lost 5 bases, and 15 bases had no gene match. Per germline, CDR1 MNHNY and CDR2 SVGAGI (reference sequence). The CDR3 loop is CASSPPVTGGLSAGANVLTF. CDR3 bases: TGTGCCAGCAGTCCTCCGGTGACAGGGGGCTTGTCAGCTGGGGCCAACGTCCTGACTTTC.

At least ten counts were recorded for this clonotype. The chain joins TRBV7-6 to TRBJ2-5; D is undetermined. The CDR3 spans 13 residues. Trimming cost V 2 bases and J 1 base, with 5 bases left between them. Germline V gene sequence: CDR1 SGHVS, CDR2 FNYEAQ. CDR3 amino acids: CASSLRAQETQYF. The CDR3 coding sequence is TGTGCCAGCAGCTTAAGGGCCCAAGAGACCCAGTACTTC.

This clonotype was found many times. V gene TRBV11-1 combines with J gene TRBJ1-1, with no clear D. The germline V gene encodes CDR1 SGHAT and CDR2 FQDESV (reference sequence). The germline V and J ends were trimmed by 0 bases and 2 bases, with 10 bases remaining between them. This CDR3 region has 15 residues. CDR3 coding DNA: TGTGCCAGCAGCTTAGCGATGGCGGGAAACACTGAAGCTTTCTTT. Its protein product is CASSLAMAGNTEAFF.

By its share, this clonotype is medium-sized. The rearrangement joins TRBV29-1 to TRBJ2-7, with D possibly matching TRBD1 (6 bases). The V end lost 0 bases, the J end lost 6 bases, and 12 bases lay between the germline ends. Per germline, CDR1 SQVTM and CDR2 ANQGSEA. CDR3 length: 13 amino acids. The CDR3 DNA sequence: TGCAGCGTTGAAGAGCCCAGGGGTTCCGAGCAGTACTTC. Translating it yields CSVEEPRGSEQYF.

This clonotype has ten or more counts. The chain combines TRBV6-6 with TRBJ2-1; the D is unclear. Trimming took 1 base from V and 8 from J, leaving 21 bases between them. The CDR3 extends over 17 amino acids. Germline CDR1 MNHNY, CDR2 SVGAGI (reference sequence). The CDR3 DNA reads TGTGCCAGCAGTTACTATTTCCGCGGACCCAGTGGGGATGAGCAGTTCTTC. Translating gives CASSYYFRGPSGDEQFF.

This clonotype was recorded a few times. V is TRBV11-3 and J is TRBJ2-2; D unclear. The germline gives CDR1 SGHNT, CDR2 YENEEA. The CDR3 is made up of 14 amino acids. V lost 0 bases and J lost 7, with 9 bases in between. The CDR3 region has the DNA TGTGCCAGCAGCTTAGAAGGTCTGGGCGGGGAGCTGTTTTTT. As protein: CASSLEGLGGELFF.

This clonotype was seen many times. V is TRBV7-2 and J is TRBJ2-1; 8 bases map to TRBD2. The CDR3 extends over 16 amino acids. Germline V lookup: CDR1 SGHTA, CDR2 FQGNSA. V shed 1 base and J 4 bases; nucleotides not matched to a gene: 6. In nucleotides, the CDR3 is TGTGCCAGCAGCTTAGGCGGGGGGACCCCTTACAATGAGCAGTTCTTC. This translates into CASSLGGGTPYNEQFF.

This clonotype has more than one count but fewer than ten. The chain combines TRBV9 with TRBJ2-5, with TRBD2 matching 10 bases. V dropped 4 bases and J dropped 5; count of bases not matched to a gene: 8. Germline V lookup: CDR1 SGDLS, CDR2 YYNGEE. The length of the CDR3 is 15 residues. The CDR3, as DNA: TGTGCCAGCAGCCCAACAGCGGGGGGGCGGGAGACCCAGTACTTC. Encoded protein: CASSPTAGGRETQYF. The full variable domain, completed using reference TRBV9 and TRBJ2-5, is DSGVTQTPKHLITATGQRVTLRCSPRSGDLSVYWYQQSLDQGLQFLIQYYNGEERAKGNILERFSAQQFPDLHSELNLSSLELGDSALYFCASSPTAGGRETQYFGPGTRLLVL.

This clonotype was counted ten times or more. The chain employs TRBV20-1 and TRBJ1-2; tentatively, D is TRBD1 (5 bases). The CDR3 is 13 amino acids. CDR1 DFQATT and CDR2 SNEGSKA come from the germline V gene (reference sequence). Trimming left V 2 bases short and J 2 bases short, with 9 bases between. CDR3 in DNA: TGCAGTGCTAGATTGGGGGAGAACTATGGCTACACCTTC. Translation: CSARLGENYGYTF.

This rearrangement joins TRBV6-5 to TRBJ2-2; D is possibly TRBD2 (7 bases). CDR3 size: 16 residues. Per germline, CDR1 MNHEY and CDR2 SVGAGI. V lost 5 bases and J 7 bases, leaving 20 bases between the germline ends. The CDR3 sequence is CASSKPHGGRGGELFF. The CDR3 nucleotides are TGTGCCAGCAGTAAGCCCCACGGGGGGCGTGGCGGGGAGCTGTTTTTT.